This TCR beta chain was observed in a study of CD8 T cells in ankylosing spondylitis. Study results and limitations: A TCR beta motif made of eight highly homologous variants seemed typical of ankylosing spondylitis blood.

This clonotype was counted only a few times. Its antigen remains unknown. TCRdb processed the 5' RACE reads anew with MiXCR; each CDR3 protein has one entry. The data show approximately 400,000 distinct CDR3 sequences, with 26% seen just once and about 1% held by the top ten. This CDR3 is 13 amino acids long. Germline CDR1 and CDR2: DFQATT and SNEGSKA (reference sequence). The germline V and J ends were trimmed by 5 bases and 2 bases, with 10 bases remaining between them. The chain uses TRBV20-1 and TRBJ1-5; the D is unclear. The sequenced material came from blood, either unsorted or a sorted T cell fraction (not recorded which). This receptor was taken from a male donor with ankylosing spondylitis. The CDR3 DNA follows: TGCAGTGCTTACATGGGCGGCAATCAGCCCCAGCATTTT. It specifies CSAYMGGNQPQHF.